These 30 T cell receptor beta chains were all obtained from the same sample, sequenced in a study of control samples from healthy donors and cancer patients. Sequenced by immunoSEQ multiplex PCR; TCRdb stores in-frame clones only, minus some. This sample's table reports under 200,000 clones. The specimen was blood. Every receptor here comes from a woman aged 25 to 45 in good health.

The chain links TRBV28 to TRBJ1-6, with 8 bases lining up with TRBD1. The length of the CDR3 is 16 residues. Germline V gene sequence: CDR1 MDHEN, CDR2 SYDVKM. The V segment lost 3 bases and the J segment 7 bases; nucleotides outside the gene matches: 8. CDR3 sequence (DNA): TGTGCCAGCAGTTTTAGGTCCAGGGGGCCGAATTCACCCCTCCACTTT. It specifies CASSFRSRGPNSPLHF.

This rearrangement joins TRBV6-6 to TRBJ1-1, with D tentatively TRBD1 (5 bases). The V gene lost 2 bases and the J gene lost 6 bases, with 13 bases spanning the gap. The CDR3 contains 14 residues. Germline CDR1 MNHNY, CDR2 SVGAGI (reference sequence). CDR3 bases: TGTGCCAGCAGTTACCCCAGGGCTGGGGCTGAAGCTTTCTTT. It yields the protein CASSYPRAGAEAFF.

The chain links TRBV6-6 to TRBJ2-7; 10 nucleotides match TRBD1. Per the germline V gene, CDR1 is MNHNY and CDR2 is SVGAGI (reference sequence). V shed 2 bases, J shed 6 bases, and the junction held 7 bases outside the gene matches. This CDR3 region has 15 residues. The CDR3 region is CASSYRDRGFSEQYF. The CDR3 DNA reads TGTGCCAGCAGTTACCGGGACAGGGGTTTCTCCGAGCAGTACTTC.

The chain uses TRBV10-1 and TRBJ1-1; the D is unclear. V was shortened by 6 bases and J by 0 bases, with 8 bases between the two germline ends. This CDR3 region has 13 residues. The V gene's germline CDR1 is WNHNN and CDR2 SYGVQD (reference sequence). The CDR3 sequence is CASSKSLNTEAFF. DNA of the CDR3: TGCGCCAGCAGCAAAAGCCTGAACACTGAAGCTTTCTTT.

J is TRBJ2-5 and V is TRBV7-3; the D is unclear. This CDR3 region has 14 residues. Germline lookup yields CDR1 SGHTA and CDR2 FQGTGA. The V gene lost 4 bases and the J gene lost 1 base, with 10 bases spanning the gap. The chain's CDR3 is CASSYSGSQETQYF. The CDR3 DNA reads TGTGCCAGCAGCTATTCAGGTTCCCAAGAGACCCAGTACTTC.

The chain carries TRBV28 and TRBJ1-2; TRBD1 agrees at 8 bases. V trimming: 3 bases; J trimming: 4 bases; junction bases outside the gene matches: 7. The germline V gene encodes CDR1 MDHEN and CDR2 SYDVKM. This CDR3 contains 15 residues. The CDR3 sequence: CASSFYGGTGYGYTF. The DNA of the CDR3 is TGTGCCAGCAGTTTTTACGGGGGGACAGGCTATGGCTACACCTTC.

J is TRBJ1-3 and V is TRBV29-1, with 9 bases that match TRBD1. Germline assignment: CDR1 SQVTM and CDR2 ANQGSEA. The CDR3 runs to 15 residues. V lost 6 bases to trimming and J lost 2 bases; unmatched junction nucleotides: 8. The CDR3 here is CSVAPGTGPGNTIYF. DNA of the CDR3: TGCAGCGTCGCCCCCGGGACAGGGCCTGGAAACACCATATATTTT.

The chain uses TRBV3-1 (or the pseudogene TRBV3-2) and TRBJ2-3, with TRBD2 identical over 12 bases. The CDR3 is 20 amino acids. In germline, CDR1 is LGHDT, CDR2 YNNKEL (reference sequence). The trim removed 2 bases at V and 0 bases at J, leaving 12 bases unmatched. CDR3 amino acids: CASSQLTSGGHPYSTDTQYF. The CDR3 nucleotides are TGTGCCAGCAGCCAATTGACTAGCGGGGGCCATCCATATAGCACAGATACGCAGTATTTT.

This chain joins TRBV25-1 and TRBJ1-2; D is unresolved. The CDR3 extends over 15 amino acids. Trimming removed 6 bases at V and 7 bases at J, with 21 bases between. Looked up from germline, CDR1 is MGHDK and CDR2 is SYGVNS. In DNA, the CDR3 is TGTGCCAGCAGCGCCTTTGCTGATAACGTAGTTGGCTACACCTTC. The encoded protein is CASSAFADNVVGYTF.

The V gene is TRBV3-1 (or the pseudogene TRBV3-2), the J gene TRBJ1-4, with 9 bases lining up with TRBD1. The CDR3 covers 15 residues. Germline V gene lookup returns CDR1 LGHDT and CDR2 YNNKEL (reference sequence). Trimming removed 4 bases from V and 4 bases from J; junction bases left unmatched: 4. The CDR3 loop reads CASSLQGAGNEKLFF. CDR3 sequence (DNA): TGTGCCAGCAGCCTACAGGGGGCTGGTAATGAAAAACTGTTTTTT.

The chain has TRBV28 and TRBJ1-1; weak D call: TRBD1 (5 bases). Germline V gene sequence: CDR1 MDHEN, CDR2 SYDVKM. Trimming removed 2 bases from V and 6 bases from J, with 7 bases in between. This CDR3 has 12 residues. The CDR3: CASSLRTPEAFF. Here the CDR3 DNA reads TGTGCCAGCAGTTTACGGACACCTGAAGCTTTCTTT.

The chain uses TRBV6-4 and TRBJ2-6; D gene ambiguous. V was pared by 0 bases and J by 4 bases, with 4 bases between. The CDR3 loop spans 14 amino acids. Germline V lookup: CDR1 MRHNA, CDR2 SNTAGT. CDR3 residues: CASSDSRGANVLTF. CDR3 bases: TGTGCCAGCAGTGACTCGAGGGGGGCCAACGTCCTGACTTTC.

This chain joins TRBV11-3 and TRBJ1-5, with D possibly TRBD1 on 5 matching bases. Germline CDR1 is SGHNT and CDR2 is YENEEA. The CDR3 is 14 residues long. Trimming cost V 7 bases and J 7 bases, with 17 bases left between them. CDR3 DNA: TGTGCCAGCATAAGCCCCGGGGGAGGACAGCCCCAGCATTTT. It is translated as CASISPGGGQPQHF. The whole variable domain, remainder taken from reference TRBV11-3 and TRBJ1-5, is EAGVVQSPRYKIIEKKQPVAFWCNPISGHNTLYWYLQNLGQGPELLIRYENEEAVDDSQLPKDRFSAERLKGVDSTLKIQPAELGDSAVYLCASISPGGGQPQHFGDGTRLSIL.

V is TRBV9 and J is TRBJ1-4, with D possibly TRBD1 on 5 matching bases. The CDR3 extends over 15 amino acids. CDR1 and CDR2 (germline): SGDLS, YYNGEE. V was pared by 3 bases and J by 8 bases, with 17 bases between. CDR3 DNA sequence: TGTGCCAGCAGCGCTGGGGGGGACCCCGTGGAAAAACTGTTTTTT. Residues: CASSAGGDPVEKLFF. Together with reference TRBV9 and TRBJ1-4, the CDR3 gives the full variable domain: DSGVTQTPKHLITATGQRVTLRCSPRSGDLSVYWYQQSLDQGLQFLIQYYNGEERAKGNILERFSAQQFPDLHSELNLSSLELGDSALYFCASSAGGDPVEKLFFGSGTQLSVL.

The chain's CDR3 is CASSPELSGNTIYF. Written as DNA, the CDR3 is TGTGCCAGCTCACCAGAACTCTCTGGAAACACCATATATTTT. The chain couples TRBV18 to TRBJ1-3; D unclear. The CDR3 is made up of 14 amino acids. CDR1 and CDR2 (germline): KGHSH, LQKENI. Trimming left V 2 bases short and J 0 bases short, with 5 bases between.

The chain carries TRBV3-1 (or the pseudogene TRBV3-2) and TRBJ1-5; the D is unclear. There are 20 residues in the CDR3. Trimming took 0 bases from V and 5 from J, leaving 26 bases between them. Germline V lookup: CDR1 LGHDT, CDR2 YNNKEL (reference sequence). The CDR3 DNA follows: TGTGCCAGCAGCCAAGAGAGAGGTCAAAAGGGTAATCCGTTCGATCAGCCCCAGCATTTT. Translation gives CASSQERGQKGNPFDQPQHF.

This chain joins TRBV7-9 and TRBJ1-4; D unresolved. The CDR3 is made up of 12 amino acids. CDR1 is SEHNR and CDR2 is FQNEAQ in the germline V gene (reference sequence). The V gene lost 5 bases and the J gene lost 8 bases, with 9 bases spanning the gap. The CDR3 region is CASSPRLEKLFF. The CDR3, as DNA: TGTGCCAGCAGCCCTCGGCTAGAAAAACTGTTTTTT.

This chain connects TRBV6-5 to TRBJ1-4; no clear D. Deletions cut 6 bases from V and 0 bases from J, with 8 bases between. Germline CDR1 MNHEY, CDR2 SVGAGI. The CDR3 spans 14 residues. In DNA form, the CDR3 reads TGTGCCAGCAGGAACGGACCAACTAATGAAAAACTGTTTTTT. Translating gives CASRNGPTNEKLFF.

The rearrangement uses TRBV5-1 and TRBJ1-1; TRBD1 is a possible D gene (5 bases). V lost 4 bases and J lost 5, with 21 bases in between. The CDR3 consists of 16 residues. CDR1 and CDR2 from the germline V gene are SGHRS and YFSETQ. DNA of the CDR3: TGCGCCAGCAGCGAAGTGGGGGGTTTAAGAGGGACTGAAGCTTTCTTT. Protein product: CASSEVGGLRGTEAFF.

The genes are TRBV18 and TRBJ1-4, with a possible D match to TRBD1 (5 bases). The CDR3 covers 14 residues. The V end lost 3 bases, the J end lost 4 bases, and 9 bases lay between the germline ends. The germline V gene has CDR1 KGHSH and CDR2 LQKENI. The CDR3 loop reads CASSPRGDNEKLFF. The CDR3 coding sequence is TGTGCCAGCTCACCCCGAGGGGATAATGAAAAACTGTTTTTT.

A note on this clone: The junction shows a germline mismatch at one end, possibly a read error. The chain recombines TRBV6-5 with TRBJ2-5; TRBD2 matches at 9 bases. The CDR3 consists of 14 residues. CDR1 is MNHEY and CDR2 is SVGAGI in the germline V gene. The CDR3 DNA follows: TGTGCCAGCACTTACAGCGGGGGGCGGGAGACCCAGTACTTC. Amino acids: CASTYSGGRETQYF.

The V and J genes are TRBV27 and TRBJ2-5; D is unresolved. The V gene's germline CDR1 is MNHEY and CDR2 SMNVEV (reference sequence). The V end lost 6 bases, the J end lost 1 base, and 15 bases lay between the germline ends. The CDR3 loop spans 15 amino acids. As DNA, the CDR3 is TGTGCCAGCAGACAATTCGCAGAGCGCCAAGAGACCCAGTACTTC. Its protein product is CASRQFAERQETQYF.

The gene calls are TRBV7-2 and TRBJ2-2; no clear D. CDR1 SGHTA and CDR2 FQGNSA come from the germline V gene. The CDR3 is 14 amino acids. Trimming took 3 bases from V and 3 from J, leaving 8 bases between them. The CDR3 sequence is CASSLDRYTGELFF. The CDR3 DNA follows: TGTGCCAGCAGCTTGGACCGATACACCGGGGAGCTGTTTTTT. Using reference TRBV7-2 and TRBJ2-2 for the parts outside the CDR3, the full variable domain is GAGVSQSPSNKVTEKGKDVELRCDPISGHTALYWYRQSLGQGLEFLIYFQGNSAPDKSGLPSDRFSAERTGGSVSTLTIQRTQQEDSAVYLCASSLDRYTGELFFGEGSRLTVL.

The chain is built from TRBV9 and TRBJ1-3, with 11 bases that match TRBD1. The germline V gene encodes CDR1 SGDLS and CDR2 YYNGEE. The CDR3 consists of 17 residues. V shed 4 bases, J shed 4 bases, and the junction held 10 bases outside the gene matches. CDR3 in amino acids: CASSPGQGASRGNTIYF. CDR3 nucleotides: TGTGCCAGCAGCCCCGGACAGGGGGCGAGTAGGGGAAACACCATATATTTT.

The chain carries TRBV5-1 and TRBJ2-1; TRBD2 matches at 7 bases. The CDR3 has 12 residues. Germline values: CDR1 SGHRS, CDR2 YFSETQ. The junction had 1 base not matched to a gene; V was cut back by 6 bases and J by 4 bases. The CDR3 DNA reads as TGCGCCAGCATGGGAGGGTACAATGAGCAGTTCTTC. It codes for CASMGGYNEQFF.

CDR3 loop: CASSLAGDNQPQHF. CDR3 coding DNA: TGTGCCAGCAGTTTAGCGGGAGACAATCAGCCCCAGCATTTT. This sequence joins TRBV27 and TRBJ1-5; D call uncertain. In germline, CDR1 is MNHEY, CDR2 SMNVEV (reference sequence). The V end lost 2 bases, the J end lost 3 bases, and 8 bases lay between the germline ends. This CDR3 has 14 amino acids.

V is TRBV5-1 and J is TRBJ1-3; 7 bases align to TRBD1. The CDR3 sequence is 17 residues long. Germline CDR1 reads SGHRS; CDR2 reads YFSETQ. The J segment lost 0 bases and the V segment lost 0 bases, leaving 6 bases of the junction unmatched. The CDR3 DNA reads as TGCGCCAGCAGCTTGGCGGGGACAGTATCCTCTGGAAACACCATATATTTT. Residues: CASSLAGTVSSGNTIYF.

The rearrangement joins TRBV11-2 to TRBJ1-1; D is unresolved. The germline V and J ends were trimmed by 1 base and 5 bases, with 20 bases remaining between them. The CDR3 consists of 17 residues. Germline V lookup: CDR1 SGHAT, CDR2 FQNNGV. The CDR3 loop reads CASSLAGFRVVETEAFF. CDR3 sequence (DNA): TGTGCCAGCAGCTTAGCGGGGTTTCGGGTAGTGGAGACTGAAGCTTTCTTT.

The chain combines TRBV29-1 with TRBJ2-1; 11 nucleotides line up with TRBD2. The CDR3 runs to 15 residues. The J segment lost 2 bases and the V segment lost 1 base, leaving 1 base of the junction unmatched. From germline, CDR1 is SQVTM and CDR2 ANQGSEA. The CDR3 protein is CSVEGGLAAYNEQFF. Written as DNA, the CDR3 is TGCAGCGTTGAAGGGGGACTAGCGGCCTACAATGAGCAGTTCTTC.

This chain connects TRBV28 to TRBJ2-5, with TRBD1 matching 9 bases. Germline loops: CDR1 MDHEN, CDR2 SYDVKM. The length of the CDR3 is 14 residues. The ends lost 8 bases at V and 5 bases at J; junction bases unmatched: 9. CDR3 coding DNA: TGTGCCAGCTACCGGGACAGGGCTTTGGAGACCCAGTACTTC. This gives the protein CASYRDRALETQYF.